The T cell receptor beta chain under discussion was sequenced for a study of shared clonotypes between healthy human individuals. Study results and limitations: Only a few donors were included, so the genetic and exposure-history diversity represented was limited. In this cohort, only blood was sampled, and tissue repertoires likely differ.

A remark on this clone: As yet, its antigen is unknown.

CDR1 is MDHEN, CDR2 SYDVKM, per germline. The V end was cut by 2 bases, the J end by 2 bases, with 14 bases between. This CDR3 region has 16 residues. Only Caucasian adults living in Nashville, Tennessee served as donors. Original processing notes: Filtering differed because ImmunoSEQ produced junction-only sequences that carried no quality scores. The protocol was immunoSEQ multiplex PCR, while the TCRdb copy is restricted to in-frame clones and leaves out a portion. V and J calls and clone size are copied from that table; D and trimming were computed from the DNA. The sample has 150,000 to 200,000 clones, approximately 92% seen once.

V gene TRBV28 combines with J gene TRBJ2-3; tentative D call: TRBD2 (7 bases). Source material: naive CD4+ T cells sorted from blood. Subset in this sample: CD45RA+ positively selected. The TCR originated in a woman aged 30 to 39 in good health. CDR3 sequence reads: CASSLGGRGSTDTQYF. CDR3 DNA: TGTGCCAGCAGTTTAGGGGGGAGGGGGTCCACAGATACGCAGTATTTT.